These 2 T cell receptor beta chains came from one sample sequenced in a study of blood T cell repertoires in COVID-19. Here immunoSEQ multiplex PCR was the method, and the copy in TCRdb shows in-frame clones only, minus some. The sample yields around 190,000 clones, roughly four fifths seen once. The sample was peripheral blood. The receptor source for this set is a woman in her 70s with COVID-19, enrolled during active disease.

J is TRBJ1-5 and V is TRBV12-3 or TRBV12-4; tentatively, D is TRBD1 (6 bases). Between the trimmed V and J ends, which lost 5 bases and 5 bases, there was a span of 10 bases. The CDR3 sequence is 13 residues long. The CDR3 protein is CASSGGEDQPQHF. The CDR3, as DNA: TGTGCCAGCAGTGGGGGCGAGGATCAGCCCCAGCATTTT.

This chain joins TRBV5-4 and TRBJ2-1; TRBD2 is a possible D gene (5 bases). The CDR3 consists of 14 residues. Germline V gene data show CDR1 as SGHNT and CDR2 as YYREEE (reference sequence). The V end lost 4 bases, the J end lost 3 bases, and 11 bases lay between the germline ends. This CDR3 is CASSDVGGYNEQFF. CDR3 sequence (DNA): TGTGCCAGCAGCGACGTTGGAGGCTACAATGAGCAGTTCTTC. The full variable domain, completed using reference TRBV5-4 and TRBJ2-1, is ETGVTQSPTHLIKTRGQQVTLRCSSQSGHNTVSWYQQALGQGPQFIFQYYREEENGRGNFPPRFSGLQFPNYSSELNVNALELDDSALYLCASSDVGGYNEQFFGPGTRLTVL.